This is a list of T cell receptor beta chains from one sample in a study of blood T cell repertoires in COVID-19. Only in-frame clones appear in the TCRdb table, and some are missing; sequencing was by immunoSEQ multiplex PCR. The table lists over 150,000 clones, around 84% of them singletons. Sequencing used peripheral blood. All receptors derive from a man in his forties or fifties with active or convalescent COVID-19. Both conserved end residues are part of each CDR3. The order of the fields is J gene, V gene, clone size, D gene, CDR3 protein, CDR3 DNA. The D gene is left open where the match is weak. Clone size is given for some rows only: seen once, a few or many times, or a class if the clone is expanded.

J gene: TRBJ2-7; V gene: TRBV7-9; clone size: .; D gene: TRBD1; CDR3 protein: CASRGQGNWEQYF; CDR3 DNA: TGTGCCAGCAGGGGACAGGGAAACTGGGAGCAGTACTTC
J gene: TRBJ2-7; V gene: TRBV11-1; clone size: .; D gene: .; CDR3 protein: CASSLALGDKYEQYF; CDR3 DNA: TGTGCCAGCAGCTTAGCGCTAGGGGACAAATACGAGCAGTACTTC
J gene: TRBJ1-2; V gene: TRBV6-4; clone size: few; D gene: .; CDR3 protein: CASSVTTGPNYGYTF; CDR3 DNA: TGTGCCAGCAGTGTTACTACAGGACCCAACTATGGCTACACCTTC
J gene: TRBJ2-1; V gene: TRBV7-2; clone size: .; D gene: TRBD2; CDR3 protein: CASSLGGSGGGYNEQFF; CDR3 DNA: TGTGCCAGCAGCTTAGGCGGTAGCGGGGGGGGGTACAATGAGCAGTTCTTC
J gene: TRBJ2-1; V gene: TRBV14; clone size: many; D gene: .; CDR3 protein: CASSQDISLNYNEQFF; CDR3 DNA: TGTGCCAGCAGCCAAGATATTAGCCTGAACTACAATGAGCAGTTCTTC
J gene: TRBJ2-7; V gene: TRBV19; clone size: once; D gene: .; CDR3 protein: CASSIGLVEYEQYF; CDR3 DNA: TGTGCCAGTAGTATAGGACTAGTAGAATACGAGCAGTACTTC
J gene: TRBJ1-1; V gene: TRBV5-1; clone size: .; D gene: .; CDR3 protein: CASSLAGTLVTEAFF; CDR3 DNA: TGCGCCAGCAGCTTGGCAGGGACACTGGTCACTGAAGCTTTCTTT
J gene: TRBJ1-1; V gene: TRBV27; clone size: .; D gene: .; CDR3 protein: CASSYKFGLLMNTEAFF; CDR3 DNA: TGTGCCAGCAGTTACAAATTTGGCCTCCTCATGAACACTGAAGCTTTCTTT
J gene: TRBJ2-5; V gene: TRBV24-1; clone size: .; D gene: TRBD2; CDR3 protein: CATRGGDALQTQYF; CDR3 DNA: TGTGCCACCAGGGGGGGGGATGCTTTACAGACCCAGTACTTC
J gene: TRBJ1-2; V gene: TRBV7-8; clone size: .; D gene: .; CDR3 protein: CASSLARQSPYGYTF; CDR3 DNA: TGTGCCAGCAGCTTAGCGCGACAGTCTCCTTATGGCTACACCTTC
J gene: TRBJ2-3; V gene: TRBV24-1; clone size: .; D gene: .; CDR3 protein: CATSDLGGSTDTQYF; CDR3 DNA: TGTGCCACCAGTGATTTAGGAGGGAGCACAGATACGCAGTATTTT
J gene: TRBJ2-5; V gene: TRBV11-3; clone size: .; D gene: TRBD2; CDR3 protein: CASSLTGGSQETQYF; CDR3 DNA: TGTGCCAGCAGCTTGACGGGGGGGTCCCAAGAGACCCAGTACTTC
J gene: TRBJ1-3; V gene: TRBV19; clone size: .; D gene: TRBD1; CDR3 protein: CASGDRSLSGNTIYF; CDR3 DNA: TGTGCCAGTGGGGACAGATCCCTCTCTGGAAACACCATATATTTT
J gene: TRBJ2-7; V gene: TRBV5-6; clone size: .; D gene: TRBD2; CDR3 protein: CASSFMTSGSYEQYF; CDR3 DNA: TGTGCCAGCAGCTTTATGACTAGCGGCTCCTACGAGCAGTACTTC
J gene: TRBJ1-5; V gene: TRBV2; clone size: .; D gene: .; CDR3 protein: CASSQALDSDQPQHF; CDR3 DNA: TGTGCCAGCAGTCAAGCATTGGACAGTGATCAGCCCCAGCATTTT
J gene: TRBJ2-7; V gene: TRBV6-5; clone size: once; D gene: TRBD1; CDR3 protein: CASSSPHDRGLYEQYF; CDR3 DNA: TGTGCCAGCAGTTCCCCCCACGACAGGGGGCTCTACGAGCAGTACTTC
J gene: TRBJ1-6; V gene: TRBV6-2/TRBV6-3; clone size: many; D gene: TRBD1; CDR3 protein: CASSATLRDRYSPLHF; CDR3 DNA: TGTGCCAGCAGTGCAACCCTCCGGGACAGATATTCACCCCTCCACTTT
J gene: TRBJ2-4; V gene: TRBV2; clone size: .; D gene: TRBD2; CDR3 protein: CASSLHLAGGAKNIQYF; CDR3 DNA: TGTGCCAGCAGCCTACACCTAGCGGGAGGCGCCAAAAACATTCAGTACTTC
J gene: TRBJ1-3; V gene: TRBV18; clone size: few; D gene: TRBD1; CDR3 protein: CASSHGTDGNTIYF; CDR3 DNA: TGTGCCAGCTCACACGGGACAGACGGAAACACCATATATTTT
J gene: TRBJ2-7; V gene: TRBV18; clone size: .; D gene: TRBD2; CDR3 protein: CASSGLAGGPGYEQYF; CDR3 DNA: TGTGCCAGCTCCGGACTAGCGGGAGGGCCTGGCTACGAGCAGTACTTC
J gene: TRBJ1-4; V gene: TRBV5-8; clone size: .; D gene: .; CDR3 protein: CASSQRGGGSPKLFF; CDR3 DNA: TGTGCCAGCAGCCAAAGGGGCGGGGGATCTCCCAAACTGTTTTTT
J gene: TRBJ2-1; V gene: TRBV7-2; clone size: .; D gene: TRBD2; CDR3 protein: CASSPFGTSGREQFF; CDR3 DNA: TGTGCCAGCAGCCCGTTCGGGACTAGCGGGAGGGAGCAGTTCTTC
J gene: TRBJ2-3; V gene: TRBV6-1; clone size: .; D gene: .; CDR3 protein: CASSEPPLARTQYF; CDR3 DNA: TGTGCCAGCAGTGAACCCCCTCTAGCCCGTACGCAGTATTTT
J gene: TRBJ2-2; V gene: TRBV19; clone size: .; D gene: TRBD1; CDR3 protein: CASSILKGQTTGELFF; CDR3 DNA: TGTGCCAGTAGTATCTTAAAGGGACAGACCACCGGGGAGCTGTTTTTT
J gene: TRBJ2-5; V gene: TRBV29-1; clone size: .; D gene: .; CDR3 protein: CSAEGGQGGETQYF; CDR3 DNA: TGCAGCGCTGAAGGGGGGCAGGGGGGAGAGACCCAGTACTTC
J gene: TRBJ2-7; V gene: TRBV12-3/TRBV12-4; clone size: once; D gene: .; CDR3 protein: CASRRLGNEQYF; CDR3 DNA: TGTGCCAGCAGAAGATTGGGCAACGAGCAGTACTTC
J gene: TRBJ1-1; V gene: TRBV24-1; clone size: .; D gene: .; CDR3 protein: CATAQGLTEAFF; CDR3 DNA: TGTGCCACTGCGCAGGGACTCACTGAAGCTTTCTTT
J gene: TRBJ2-7; V gene: TRBV6-5; clone size: once; D gene: TRBD2; CDR3 protein: CASSPSGRAYEQYF; CDR3 DNA: TGTGCCAGCAGTCCTAGCGGGAGGGCATACGAGCAGTACTTC
J gene: TRBJ1-2; V gene: TRBV10-3; clone size: many; D gene: .; CDR3 protein: CAISEENPYGYTF; CDR3 DNA: TGTGCCATCAGTGAAGAGAACCCCTATGGCTACACCTTC
J gene: TRBJ2-5; V gene: TRBV7-6; clone size: .; D gene: TRBD2; CDR3 protein: CASSLVVQRGGQETQYF; CDR3 DNA: TGTGCCAGCAGCTTAGTCGTCCAGCGGGGGGGGCAAGAGACCCAGTACTTC
J gene: TRBJ1-1; V gene: TRBV15; clone size: .; D gene: TRBD1; CDR3 protein: CATSIQGATGKNTEAFF; CDR3 DNA: TGTGCCACCAGCATCCAGGGGGCGACAGGAAAGAACACTGAAGCTTTCTTT
J gene: TRBJ1-1; V gene: TRBV9; clone size: .; D gene: .; CDR3 protein: CASSPHGNTEAFF; CDR3 DNA: TGTGCCAGCAGCCCCCACGGGAACACTGAAGCTTTCTTT
J gene: TRBJ2-3; V gene: TRBV19; clone size: few; D gene: TRBD1; CDR3 protein: CASSLDRVVDTQYF; CDR3 DNA: TGTGCCAGTAGCTTGGACAGGGTGGTGGATACGCAGTATTTT
J gene: TRBJ1-5; V gene: TRBV21-1; clone size: .; D gene: .; CDR3 protein: CASSKRQPNQPQHF; CDR3 DNA: TGTGCCAGCAGCAAGCGACAGCCCAATCAGCCCCAGCATTTT
J gene: TRBJ1-2; V gene: TRBV2; clone size: few; D gene: TRBD1; CDR3 protein: CASSDSTQGASYGYTF; CDR3 DNA: TGTGCCAGCAGTGACTCCACCCAGGGGGCCAGCTATGGCTACACCTTC
J gene: TRBJ1-1; V gene: TRBV6-5; clone size: .; D gene: TRBD1; CDR3 protein: CASRRDRGRIFF; CDR3 DNA: TGTGCCAGCAGGCGGGACAGGGGGCGGATTTTCTTT
J gene: TRBJ2-6; V gene: TRBV18; clone size: .; D gene: .; CDR3 protein: CASSPGLYNVLTF; CDR3 DNA: TGTGCCAGCTCACCAGGCCTTTACAACGTCCTGACTTTC
J gene: TRBJ2-7; V gene: TRBV4-2; clone size: .; D gene: .; CDR3 protein: CASSQQSGSHYEQYF; CDR3 DNA: TGTGCCAGCAGCCAACAGTCGGGGAGTCATTACGAGCAGTACTTC
J gene: TRBJ1-2; V gene: TRBV27; clone size: .; D gene: TRBD1; CDR3 protein: CASSSEDRGINYGYTF; CDR3 DNA: TGTGCCAGCAGTTCCGAAGACAGGGGGATTAACTATGGCTACACCTTC
J gene: TRBJ2-2; V gene: TRBV6-1; clone size: .; D gene: TRBD1; CDR3 protein: CASSEASRQGLTGELFF; CDR3 DNA: TGTGCCAGCAGTGAAGCTTCCAGACAGGGGCTTACCGGGGAGCTGTTTTTT
J gene: TRBJ1-3; V gene: TRBV7-9; clone size: .; D gene: .; CDR3 protein: CASSFSPDRNSGNTIYF; CDR3 DNA: TGTGCCAGCAGCTTTAGCCCCGACCGCAACTCTGGAAACACCATATATTTT
J gene: TRBJ2-7; V gene: TRBV12-3/TRBV12-4; clone size: .; D gene: .; CDR3 protein: CASMTVSYEQYF; CDR3 DNA: TGTGCCAGCATGACAGTGTCCTACGAGCAGTACTTC
J gene: TRBJ2-5; V gene: TRBV2; clone size: .; D gene: TRBD2; CDR3 protein: CAGRGRAGEETQYF; CDR3 DNA: TGTGCCGGCCGGGGAAGAGCGGGAGAAGAGACCCAGTACTTC
J gene: TRBJ1-5; V gene: TRBV4-2; clone size: .; D gene: .; CDR3 protein: CASSSNLNQPQHF; CDR3 DNA: TGTGCCAGCAGCTCTAACCTCAATCAGCCCCAGCATTTT
J gene: TRBJ1-1; V gene: TRBV6-2/TRBV6-3; clone size: .; D gene: .; CDR3 protein: CASSYIREAFF; CDR3 DNA: TGTGCCAGCAGTTATATCCGGGAAGCTTTCTTT
J gene: TRBJ2-2; V gene: TRBV29-1; clone size: .; D gene: TRBD1; CDR3 protein: CSVEGDRKFSNTGELFF; CDR3 DNA: TGCAGCGTTGAGGGGGACAGAAAATTTTCGAACACCGGGGAGCTGTTTTTT
J gene: TRBJ1-5; V gene: TRBV6-5; clone size: few; D gene: TRBD1; CDR3 protein: CASSSQGQGVKPQHF; CDR3 DNA: TGTGCCAGCAGTTCCCAGGGGCAGGGGGTGAAGCCCCAGCATTTT
J gene: TRBJ2-2; V gene: TRBV14; clone size: .; D gene: TRBD1; CDR3 protein: CASSLGTGNTGELFF; CDR3 DNA: TGTGCCAGCAGCCTTGGGACAGGAAACACCGGGGAGCTGTTTTTT
J gene: TRBJ1-5; V gene: TRBV7-3; clone size: .; D gene: .; CDR3 protein: CASSPGRGQPQHF; CDR3 DNA: TGTGCCAGCAGCCCCGGGAGGGGACAGCCCCAGCATTTT
J gene: TRBJ1-5; V gene: TRBV6-5; clone size: .; D gene: .; CDR3 protein: CASSPRWGEDQPQHF; CDR3 DNA: TGTGCCAGCAGCCCCAGGTGGGGGGAGGATCAGCCCCAGCATTTT
J gene: TRBJ2-7; V gene: TRBV9; clone size: .; D gene: TRBD2; CDR3 protein: CASSPRTSGYEQYF; CDR3 DNA: TGTGCCAGCAGCCCCCGGACTAGCGGCTACGAGCAGTACTTC
J gene: TRBJ2-1; V gene: TRBV11-3; clone size: .; D gene: TRBD2; CDR3 protein: CASSLALAGPSYNEQFF; CDR3 DNA: TGTGCCAGCAGCTTAGCCTTAGCGGGACCGTCCTACAATGAGCAGTTCTTC
J gene: TRBJ1-6; V gene: TRBV5-1; clone size: .; D gene: .; CDR3 protein: CASSQSQGSINSPLHF; CDR3 DNA: TGCGCCAGCAGCCAAAGTCAGGGTTCCATCAATTCACCCCTCCACTTT
J gene: TRBJ1-2; V gene: TRBV5-1; clone size: once; D gene: .; CDR3 protein: CASSPGGGHGYTF; CDR3 DNA: TGCGCCAGCAGCCCGGGAGGCGGCCATGGCTACACCTTC
J gene: TRBJ1-1; V gene: TRBV27; clone size: .; D gene: .; CDR3 protein: CASQTGLEAFF; CDR3 DNA: TGTGCCAGTCAGACAGGCCTTGAAGCTTTCTTT